This T cell receptor beta chain was documented in a study of shared clonotypes between healthy human individuals. Sequencing used immunoSEQ multiplex PCR; TCRdb keeps in-frame clones, though not all of them. The table shows 600,000 to 750,000 clones, with approximately 75% occurring only once. The sample holds many counts of this clone. CDR3 size: 16 residues. Germline CDR1 is SGHRS and CDR2 is YFSETQ. V lost 0 bases, J lost 4 bases, and 5 bases stayed unmatched. Specimen: memory CD4+ T cells sorted from blood. Subset of the sample: CD45RA-negative fraction. The origin of this receptor is a woman aged 30 to 39 in good health. The chain recombines TRBV5-1 with TRBJ2-1, with 9 bases that match TRBD2. The CDR3 DNA sequence: TGCGCCAGCAGCTTGGGCGGGAGGGGCCCTTACAATGAGCAGTTCTTC. Translating it yields CASSLGGRGPYNEQFF.